A selection of T cell receptor beta chains follows, all from one sample in a study of cytomegalovirus exposure and HLA in healthy donors. The method was immunoSEQ multiplex PCR; TCRdb's version includes in-frame clones alone and lacks a portion of them. The repertoire holds around 160,000 clones, with roughly 77% as singletons. Sequences were obtained from PBMCs. The receptor source for this set is a male donor in good health and CMV-seronegative. Both conserved end residues are part of each CDR3. Each record gives: CDR3 length, V gene, CDR3 protein.

>14|TRBV15
CATSEQGVAYEQYF
>14|TRBV19
CASRVGGGLTEAFF
>16|TRBV28
CASSFWAGLYTGELFF
>14|TRBV27
CASSLSGTYNEQFF
>14|TRBV6-1
CASNGDRFVDEQYF
>17|TRBV27
CASSLSGRDRGIYEQYF
>15|TRBV5-1
CASSLTGTRKETQYF
>10|TRBV28
CASSHFGYTF
>15|TRBV6-6
CASSSTGGMNTEAFF
>12|TRBV19
CASSYSNQPQHF
>13|TRBV2
CASSAGEGQPQHF
>15|TRBV5-1
CASSTRTGKNTEAFF
>14|TRBV5-1
CASSLGDSQETQYF
>18|TRBV19
CASSFHRQGGRMGSPLHF
>17|TRBV5-5
CASTSMPRQGGITEAFF
>15|TRBV21-1
CASSKEGSANTEAFF
>14|TRBV7-2
CASSWASGSREQYF
>15|TRBV9
CASSVAAGGVYEQYF
>15|TRBV10-3
CAISEIGGSTDTQYF
>16|TRBV7-3
CASTSTQRRNTGELFF
>15|TRBV7-2
CASSLVVNSNQPQHF
>13|TRBV6-5
CASSLHSNQPQHF
>14|TRBV18
CASSPASSNSPLHF
>13|TRBV19
CASSDTSPETQYF
>15|TRBV19
CASNPGQRIDEKLFF
>15|TRBV2
CASRGGPATNEKLFF
>17|TRBV7-8
CASSPRLAGANTGELFF
>17|TRBV7-9
CASSLAPGTGDTDTQYF
>18|TRBV4-3
CASSQERARASERDTQYF
>14|TRBV6-5
CASSLAAGGYEQYF
>14|TRBV6-6
CASSDEQGRAEAFF
>15|TRBV6-1
CASIEDRVITDTQYF
>14|TRBV19
CASMESLYTGELFF
>14|TRBV18
CASSPWGAGYGYTF
>17|TRBV5-1
CASSGTPTSSYNSPLHF
>15|TRBV7-9
CASSPRGEVGEKLFF
>14|TRBV29-1
CSATHRDSSYEQYF
>16|TRBV4-1
CASSQGRGSRIDTQYF
>18|TRBV4-1
CASSPGLRAGGDRETQYF
>13|TRBV28
CASSWASGRTQYF
>16|TRBV9
CASSVNGLAGHDTQYF
>15|TRBV27
CASSPLKGEGAEAFF
>14|TRBV6-5
CASSYDRGPSPLHF
>14|TRBV11-1
CASSLVEGAYEQYF
>14|TRBV7-7
CASSSGQGQETQYF
>17|TRBV15
CATSRDYWASGANVLTF
>15|TRBV7-9
CASSLAGGQTVGYTF
>15|TRBV9
CASSVGGGRGTEAFF
>15|TRBV7-9
CASSLGDRGNSPLHF
>16|TRBV5-8
CASSRTVALSNQPQHF
>13|TRBV5-1
CASSQSGSTEAFF
>14|TRBV7-3
CASSPSGQGEKLFF
>18|TRBV15
CATSRGEGRGLYNSPLHF
>12|TRBV28
CAIRQGGYEQYF
>13|TRBV10-2
CASSESGSGEQYF
>17|TRBV2
CASPQGGKGSSGNTIYF
>12|TRBV7-8
CASSTTTTEAFF
>11|TRBV2
CASHYDGAQYF
>11|TRBV30
CAWSVTEGYTF
>19|TRBV13
CASSLNPTYSGTGGTEAFF